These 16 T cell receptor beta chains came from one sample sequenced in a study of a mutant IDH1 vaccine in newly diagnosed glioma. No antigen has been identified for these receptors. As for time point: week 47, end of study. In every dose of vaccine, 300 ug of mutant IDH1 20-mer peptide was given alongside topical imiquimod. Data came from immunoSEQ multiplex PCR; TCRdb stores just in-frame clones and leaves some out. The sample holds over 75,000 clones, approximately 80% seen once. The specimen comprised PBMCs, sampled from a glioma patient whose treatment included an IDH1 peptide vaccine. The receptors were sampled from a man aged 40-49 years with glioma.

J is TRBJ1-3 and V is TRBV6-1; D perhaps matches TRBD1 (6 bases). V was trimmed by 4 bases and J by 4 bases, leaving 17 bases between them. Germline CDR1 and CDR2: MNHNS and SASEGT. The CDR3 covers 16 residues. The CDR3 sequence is CASSALPGQSGNTIYF. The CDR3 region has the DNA TGTGCCAGCAGTGCCCTACCGGGACAATCGGGAAACACCATATATTTT.

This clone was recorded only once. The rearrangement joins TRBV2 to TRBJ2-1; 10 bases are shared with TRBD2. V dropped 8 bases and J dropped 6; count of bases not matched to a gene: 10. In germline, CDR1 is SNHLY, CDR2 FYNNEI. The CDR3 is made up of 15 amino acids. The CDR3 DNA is TGTGCCAGCTGGCCTAAGCGGGAGGGCCTCAATGAGCAGTTCTTC. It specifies CASWPKREGLNEQFF. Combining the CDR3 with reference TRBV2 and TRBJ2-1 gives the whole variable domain EPEVTQTPSHQVTQMGQEVILRCVPISNHLYFYWYRQILGQKVEFLVSFYNNEISEKSEIFDDQFSVERPDGSNFTLKIRSTKLEDSAMYFCASWPKREGLNEQFFGPGTRLTVL.

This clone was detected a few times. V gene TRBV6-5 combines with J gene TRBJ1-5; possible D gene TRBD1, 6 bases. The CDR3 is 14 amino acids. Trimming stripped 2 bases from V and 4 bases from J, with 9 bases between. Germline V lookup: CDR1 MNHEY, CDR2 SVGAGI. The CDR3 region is CASSYGRGNQPQHF. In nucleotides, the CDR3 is TGTGCCAGCAGTTACGGCAGGGGAAATCAGCCCCAGCATTTT.

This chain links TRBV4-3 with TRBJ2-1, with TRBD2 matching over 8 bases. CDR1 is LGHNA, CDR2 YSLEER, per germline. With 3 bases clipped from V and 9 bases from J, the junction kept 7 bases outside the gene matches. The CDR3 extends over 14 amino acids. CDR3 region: CASSQARGGAEQFF. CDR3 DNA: TGCGCCAGCAGCCAGGCTCGGGGGGGCGCTGAGCAGTTCTTC.

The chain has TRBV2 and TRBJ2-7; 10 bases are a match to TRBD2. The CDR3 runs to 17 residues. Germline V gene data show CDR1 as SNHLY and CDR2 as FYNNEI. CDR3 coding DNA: TGTCCGGCAGCGTTCGAGCGGGAGGGTCGAGACCTATACGAGCAGTACTTC. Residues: CPAAFEREGRDLYEQYF. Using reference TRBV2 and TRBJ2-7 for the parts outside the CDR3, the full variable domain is EPEVTQTPSHQVTQMGQEVILRCVPISNHLYFYWYRQILGQKVEFLVSFYNNEISEKSEIFDDQFSVERPDGSNFTLKIRSTKLEDSAMYFCPAAFEREGRDLYEQYFGPGTRLTVT.

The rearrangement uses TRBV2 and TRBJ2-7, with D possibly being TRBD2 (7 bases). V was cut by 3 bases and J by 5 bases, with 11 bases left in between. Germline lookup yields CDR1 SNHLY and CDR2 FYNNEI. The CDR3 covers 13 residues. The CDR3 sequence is CASSDRGRDEQYF. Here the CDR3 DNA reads TGTGCCAGCAGTGATAGGGGGAGGGACGAGCAGTACTTC.

CDR3 protein: CASSYGQGSYGYTF. The CDR3 nucleotides are TGTGCCAGCAGTTACGGACAGGGAAGCTATGGCTACACCTTC. This chain uses TRBV28 with TRBJ1-2, with 8 nucleotides matching TRBD1. Trimming cost V 4 bases and J 4 bases; bases outside gene matches: 5. This CDR3 contains 14 residues. Germline V gene data show CDR1 as MDHEN and CDR2 as SYDVKM.

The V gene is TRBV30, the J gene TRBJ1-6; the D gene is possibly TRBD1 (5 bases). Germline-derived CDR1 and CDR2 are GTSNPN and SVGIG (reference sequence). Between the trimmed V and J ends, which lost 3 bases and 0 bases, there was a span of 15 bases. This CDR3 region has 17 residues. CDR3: CAWRPWDSGSYNSPLHF. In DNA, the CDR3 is TGTGCCTGGAGACCGTGGGACTCCGGCTCCTATAATTCACCCCTCCACTTT.

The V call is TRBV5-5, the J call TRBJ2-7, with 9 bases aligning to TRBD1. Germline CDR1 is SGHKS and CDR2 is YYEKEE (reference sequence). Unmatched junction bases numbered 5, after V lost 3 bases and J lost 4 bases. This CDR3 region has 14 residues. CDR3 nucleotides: TGTGCCAGCAGCTGGGACAGGGCTACGTACGAGCAGTACTTC. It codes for CASSWDRATYEQYF.

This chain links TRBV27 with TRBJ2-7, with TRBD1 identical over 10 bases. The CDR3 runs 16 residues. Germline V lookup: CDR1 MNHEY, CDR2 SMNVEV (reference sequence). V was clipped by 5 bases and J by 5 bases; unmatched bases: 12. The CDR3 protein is CASSPRPGQGSHEQYF. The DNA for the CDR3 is TGTGCCAGCAGTCCCCGCCCGGGACAGGGGAGCCACGAGCAGTACTTC.

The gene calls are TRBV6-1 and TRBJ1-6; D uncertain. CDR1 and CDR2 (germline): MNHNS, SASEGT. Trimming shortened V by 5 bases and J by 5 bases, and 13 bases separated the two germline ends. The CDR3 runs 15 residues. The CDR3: CASSKDKGNNSPLHF. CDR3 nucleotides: TGTGCCAGCAGTAAAGACAAAGGGAATAATTCACCCCTCCACTTT.

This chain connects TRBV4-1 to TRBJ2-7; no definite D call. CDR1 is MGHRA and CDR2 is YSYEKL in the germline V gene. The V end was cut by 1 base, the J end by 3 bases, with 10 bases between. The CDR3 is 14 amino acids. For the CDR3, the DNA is TGCGCCAGCAGCCAAGGAACGGTAGTCTACGAGCAGTACTTC. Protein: CASSQGTVVYEQYF.

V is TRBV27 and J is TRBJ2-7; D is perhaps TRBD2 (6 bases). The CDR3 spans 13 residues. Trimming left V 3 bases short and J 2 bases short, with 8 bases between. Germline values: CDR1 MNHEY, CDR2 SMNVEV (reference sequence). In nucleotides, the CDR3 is TGTGCCAGCAGTTTGCGGGGAACCTACGAGCAGTACTTC. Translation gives CASSLRGTYEQYF.

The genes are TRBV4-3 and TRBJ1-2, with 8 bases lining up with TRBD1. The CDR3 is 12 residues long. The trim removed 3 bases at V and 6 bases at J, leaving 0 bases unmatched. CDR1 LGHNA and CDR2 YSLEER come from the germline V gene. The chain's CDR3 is CASSQTGDGYTF. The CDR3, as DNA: TGCGCCAGCAGCCAGACAGGGGATGGCTACACCTTC.

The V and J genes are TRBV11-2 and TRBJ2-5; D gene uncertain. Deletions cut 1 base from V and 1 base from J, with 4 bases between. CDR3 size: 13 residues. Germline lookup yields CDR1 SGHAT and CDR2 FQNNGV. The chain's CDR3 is CASSLVGQETQYF. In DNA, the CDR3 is TGTGCCAGCAGCTTAGTAGGCCAAGAGACCCAGTACTTC.

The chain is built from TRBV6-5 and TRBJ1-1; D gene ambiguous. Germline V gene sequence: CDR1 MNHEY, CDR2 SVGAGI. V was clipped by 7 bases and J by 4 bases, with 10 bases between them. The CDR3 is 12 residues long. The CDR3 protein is CASTEGTTEAFF. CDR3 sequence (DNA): TGTGCCAGCACGGAGGGTACCACTGAAGCTTTCTTT.